The rows below give T cell receptor beta chains drawn from one sample of a study of Ad26.COV2.S vaccination and SARS-CoV-2 variants. TCRdb's copy holds only in-frame clones and misses some; the assay was immunoSEQ multiplex PCR. The sample records more than 350,000 clones, 90% being singletons. The source was peripheral blood, collected in a trial of Ad26.COV2.S vaccine versus placebo. The receptors shown here come from a person aged 18 to 65 who received the Ad26.COV2.S COVID-19 vaccine or a placebo. CDR3s include the opening cysteine and the closing phenylalanine or tryptophan. A D gene is named only where the DNA matches it firmly. Where a row states a size, it is once, few, many or the class of an expanded clone; other rows omit it.

TRBD1 - TRBJ2-5 TRBV29-1 TGCAGCTTCACAACAGGGGGCGTCGGAGAGACCCAGTACTTC CSFTTGGVGETQYF
- - TRBJ2-2 TRBV6-5 TGTGCCAGCAGTTTAACCGGGGAGCTGTTTTTT CASSLTGELFF
- - TRBJ1-3 TRBV7-8 TGTGCCAGCAGCTTAGTTCCAGGGGCGGGAGGAAACACCATATATTTT CASSLVPGAGGNTIYF
- - TRBJ2-7 TRBV7-9 TGTGCCAGCACCAAGAGCACATCTCTTCCCTACGAGCAGTACTTC CASTKSTSLPYEQYF
- - TRBJ1-4 TRBV5-5 TGTGCCAGCAGCTTGGCTGCGGCAGAAAAACTGTTTTTT CASSLAAAEKLFF
- - TRBJ1-1 TRBV29-1 TGCAGCGTTGAATATTTAGGACTGGGGAAAACTGAAGCTTTCTTT CSVEYLGLGKTEAFF
- once TRBJ2-1 TRBV5-1 TGCGCCAGCAGCTTGGCGCTTGTTGGTTTAGCGGCCTTCTACAATGAGCAGTTCTTC CASSLALVGLAAFYNEQFF
- - TRBJ1-3 TRBV6-6 TGTGCCAGCAGTTACGCAAAAGGGGGATCTGGAAACACCATATATTTT CASSYAKGGSGNTIYF
TRBD1 - TRBJ1-3 TRBV3-1/TRBV3-2 TGTGCCAGCAGCCAAGATCATGCAGGGGGCATTGGAAACACCATATATTTT CASSQDHAGGIGNTIYF
- few TRBJ2-7 TRBV4-1 TGCGCCAGCAGCCAAGACCCGGCAGGGGAGCAGTACTTC CASSQDPAGEQYF
TRBD2 - TRBJ2-7 TRBV15 TGTGCCACCAGCAACGGCGGGAGGTACGAGCAGTACTTC CATSNGGRYEQYF